These 2 T cell receptor beta chains share one sample of origin, sequenced in a study of STAT5B mutations in CD4+ large granular lymphocyte leukemia. Only in-frame clones appear in the TCRdb table, and some are missing; sequencing was by immunoSEQ multiplex PCR. The profile covers some 38,000 clones, with around 72% appearing a single time and around 0.57% taken by the ten largest. The sequencing sample was made of CD4+ T cells from blood buffy coats. These receptors were collected from a human donor in good health.

V is TRBV7-9 and J is TRBJ2-7; a possible D gene is TRBD2 (6 bases). V lost 5 bases and J 3 bases, leaving 11 bases between the germline ends. The CDR3 runs to 13 residues. Germline values: CDR1 SEHNR, CDR2 FQNEAQ (reference sequence). The CDR3 region has the DNA TGTGCCAGCAGCCCGGGAGTGTACTACGAGCAGTACTTC. It specifies CASSPGVYYEQYF.

The V and J genes are TRBV5-6 and TRBJ2-7; D ambiguous. The CDR3 sequence is 14 residues long. Germline loops: CDR1 SGHDT, CDR2 YYEEEE. Trimming stripped 0 bases from V and 0 bases from J, with 7 bases between. CDR3 bases: TGTGCCAGCAGCTTGGTCGGACGCTCCTACGAGCAGTACTTC. This encodes CASSLVGRSYEQYF.